This T cell receptor beta chain emerged from a study of blood T cell repertoires in COVID-19. Study background: PBMCs, B-cell-depleted T cells, or T cells were the source of the cDNA or gDNA that made up the material.

Using immunoSEQ multiplex PCR, the repertoire was profiled, and TCRdb retains in-frame clones only, with some absent. Of roughly 300,000 clones listed, about nine tenths are singletons. Germline CDR1 is LNHDA and CDR2 is SQIVND (reference sequence). V dropped 2 bases and J dropped 3; count of bases not matched to a gene: 2. This CDR3 contains 17 residues. The sequenced material came from PBMCs or T cells enriched from blood (not recorded which). This chain connects TRBV19 to TRBJ2-2; 14 nucleotides agree with TRBD2. The receptor's source is a woman aged 18-35 years who had recovered from COVID-19. The chain's CDR3 is CASSIKGLAGDTGELFF. CDR3 DNA: TGTGCCAGTAGTATAAAGGGACTAGCGGGAGACACCGGGGAGCTGTTTTTT.